This TCR beta chain was profiled in a study of blood T cell repertoires in COVID-19. Study at large: COVID-19 samples collected from the United States, Italy and Spain covered acute and convalescent phases. The cDNA or gDNA used as material had been derived from T cells, B-cell-depleted T cells, or PBMCs.

V lost 5 bases and J 9 bases, leaving 20 bases between the germline ends. This CDR3 is 15 amino acids long. Germline loops: CDR1 SGHTA, CDR2 FQGNSA. It was during active infection that Seattle patients were enrolled and then longitudinally followed. Data came from immunoSEQ multiplex PCR; TCRdb stores just in-frame clones and leaves some out. The top ten hold around 0.93% of the sample, which has around 300,000 clones, 90% seen once. Sequenced sample: peripheral blood. The origin of this receptor is a woman aged 40 to 49 with COVID-19, enrolled during active disease. The rearrangement links TRBV7-2 to TRBJ2-1; TRBD2 might be the D (5 bases). CDR3 nucleotide sequence: TGTGCCAGCAGCCCAACTAGGGATCAGATCGGTGAGCAGTTCTTC. Translation: CASSPTRDQIGEQFF. The full variable domain, rest sourced from reference TRBV7-2 and TRBJ2-1, is GAGVSQSPSNKVTEKGKDVELRCDPISGHTALYWYRQSLGQGLEFLIYFQGNSAPDKSGLPSDRFSAERTGGSVSTLTIQRTQQEDSAVYLCASSPTRDQIGEQFFGPGTRLTVL.